The 6 T cell receptor beta chains below were found in one sample sequenced in a study of T cell responses to AZD1222 COVID-19 vaccine. The assay was immunoSEQ multiplex PCR, and TCRdb's table has in-frame clones only and misses some. This table holds 130,000 to 150,000 clones, 88% found once. This specimen consisted of peripheral blood, obtained 28 days after the second dose of the MenACWY control vaccine. All receptors derive from an adult who received the MenACWY meningococcal vaccine as a control.

This chain joins TRBV2 and TRBJ2-3; D is unclear. The germline CDR1 and CDR2 sequences are SNHLY and FYNNEI. CDR3 length: 12 amino acids. V lost 5 bases and J lost 1, with 4 bases in between. CDR3 nucleotide sequence: TGTGCCAGCAGTCGAGGCACAGATACGCAGTATTTT. Its protein product is CASSRGTDTQYF.

The chain links TRBV15 to TRBJ2-1; 9 bases align to TRBD2. This CDR3 spans 16 amino acids. After removal of 3 bases from V and 4 bases from J, the junction contained 7 bases not matched to a gene. Germline-derived CDR1 and CDR2 are LNHNV and YYDKDF (reference sequence). CDR3 sequence reads: CATSREQAGGYNEQFF. In DNA form, the CDR3 reads TGTGCCACCAGCAGGGAACAAGCGGGGGGATACAATGAGCAGTTCTTC.

This chain uses TRBV7-9 with TRBJ2-7, with 9 nucleotides matching TRBD1. This CDR3 comprises 15 residues. Per the germline V gene, CDR1 is SEHNR and CDR2 is FQNEAQ (reference sequence). The V and J ends lost 4 bases and 5 bases, in that order; junction bases with no gene match: 9. The CDR3 loop reads CASSYNRDRVDEQYF. The CDR3 nucleotides read TGTGCCAGCAGCTACAACCGGGACAGGGTAGACGAGCAGTACTTC. The complete variable domain, with remaining parts taken from reference TRBV7-9 and TRBJ2-7, reads DTGVSQNPRHKITKRGQNVTFRCDPISEHNRLYWYRQTLGQGPEFLTYFQNEAQLEKSRLLSDRFSAERPKGSFSTLEIQRTEQGDSAMYLCASSYNRDRVDEQYFGPGTRLTVT.

The gene calls are TRBV11-2 and TRBJ2-1; 12 nucleotides agree with TRBD2. V gave up 4 bases and J gave up 8 bases; unmatched junction bases: 3. Germline V gene data show CDR1 as SGHAT and CDR2 as FQNNGV. This CDR3 is 14 amino acids long. The CDR3 spells CASSSLAGGYEQFF. In DNA form, the CDR3 reads TGTGCCAGCAGCTCACTAGCGGGGGGATATGAGCAGTTCTTC.

This chain uses TRBV9 with TRBJ1-2; D is ambiguous. There are 15 residues in the CDR3. Germline CDR1 reads SGDLS; CDR2 reads YYNGEE. V shed 4 bases and J shed 3 bases, with 16 bases lying between them. The CDR3 coding sequence is TGTGCCAGCAGCTATGAACCCGATCCCCACTATGGCTACACCTTC. It codes for CASSYEPDPHYGYTF.

V usage is TRBV11-2 and J usage is TRBJ1-4; a possible D gene is TRBD1 (6 bases). V was pared by 5 bases and J by 7 bases, with 17 bases between. This CDR3 is built from 15 residues. In germline, CDR1 is SGHAT, CDR2 FQNNGV. This CDR3 reads CASSDRGFLLEKLFF. In DNA, the CDR3 is TGTGCCAGCAGCGATAGGGGGTTTCTCCTTGAAAAACTGTTTTTT.